This is a list of T cell receptor beta chains from one sample in a study of beta chain features in type 1 diabetes. Assay used: immunoSEQ multiplex PCR; TCRdb lists only in-frame clones, some missing. The sample holds some 370,000 clones; over 8.5% are singletons and the top ten take 0.45% to 0.65%. The sequenced sample was central memory CD4+ T cells from blood. These receptors were taken from a man aged 25 to 40 with type 1 diabetes. Both conserved end residues are part of each CDR3. Each record gives: J gene, V gene, CDR3 protein.

J: TRBJ2-7; V: TRBV2; CDR3: CASSPGQGFGYEQYF
J: TRBJ2-3; V: TRBV11-2; CDR3: CASSLGGLTDTQYF
J: .; V: TRBV6-1; CDR3: CASSNPGQGQDEQYF
J: TRBJ2-7; V: TRBV7-2; CDR3: CASSLSYEGIYEQYF
J: TRBJ1-3; V: TRBV27; CDR3: CASSFRGAGNTIYF
J: TRBJ2-1; V: TRBV6-5; CDR3: CASSWTGGSYNEQFF
J: TRBJ2-2; V: TRBV5-1; CDR3: CASSLGQIPGELFF
J: TRBJ2-1; V: TRBV4-3; CDR3: CAPGTSGSFEQFF
J: TRBJ2-7; V: TRBV30; CDR3: CAWSVPLEQYF
J: TRBJ1-1; V: TRBV5-1; CDR3: CASSLEALRRSEAFF
J: TRBJ2-7; V: TRBV27; CDR3: CASTLSSPPASGISYEQYF
J: TRBJ2-7; V: TRBV14; CDR3: CASSPLSGTGGYEQYF
J: TRBJ2-1; V: TRBV5-6; CDR3: CASSSDLAGGTYNEQFF
J: TRBJ1-4; V: TRBV25-1; CDR3: CASSELGTGTNEKLFF
J: TRBJ2-3; V: TRBV6-6; CDR3: CATQQGTSTDTQYF
J: TRBJ2-2; V: TRBV28; CDR3: CASLDTMNTGELFF
J: TRBJ2-3; V: TRBV2; CDR3: CASSGSGGPDTQYF
J: TRBJ2-4; V: TRBV7-9; CDR3: CASSSRQPKSGDIQYF
J: TRBJ2-5; V: TRBV7-8; CDR3: CASSPQPGTGWEETQYF